Below are 7 T cell receptor beta chains sequenced from a single sample in a study of vaccination effects on CD4 cells after COVID-19. Profiling relied on immunoSEQ multiplex PCR, and the TCRdb table lists in-frame clones only, not all of them. Of more than 25,000 clones in the sample, roughly two thirds are singletons; the top ten hold around 28%. Before sequencing took place, the ViraFEST assay used viral peptide pools to expand antigen-specific CD4+ T cells. Culture lasted about ten days before CD4+ T cell isolation. The antigens of these receptors remain unknown. This material consisted of CD4+ T cells from PBMCs cultured with HCoV-229E spike peptides, taken before COVID-19 vaccination. Receptors were obtained from a human donor who received a COVID-19 vaccine.

The chain links TRBV19 to TRBJ2-5, with D perhaps matching TRBD2 (6 bases). Germline assignment: CDR1 LNHDA and CDR2 SQIVND (reference sequence). Trimming pared 1 base from V and 0 bases from J, leaving 15 bases between. CDR3 length equals 17 residues. CDR3 sequence reads: CASSIVRGSGYQETQYF. The CDR3 DNA reads as TGTGCCAGTAGTATAGTCCGGGGTAGCGGATACCAAGAGACCCAGTACTTC.

This clone has a handful of counts. The chain carries TRBV10-3 and TRBJ1-4; no definite D call. This CDR3 has 13 amino acids. V dropped 2 bases and J dropped 5 bases, with 6 bases sitting between them. The germline V gene has CDR1 ENHRY and CDR2 SYGVKD. CDR3 bases: TGTGCCATCAGTGAGGAACTGAATGAAAAACTGTTTTTT. Residues: CAISEELNEKLFF.

The rearrangement uses TRBV5-1 and TRBJ2-2, with 9 bases matching TRBD2. Trimming removed 4 bases from V and 6 bases from J; junction bases left unmatched: 10. CDR3 length equals 16 residues. The germline V gene has CDR1 SGHRS and CDR2 YFSETQ. The CDR3 coding sequence is TGCGCCAGCAGCCCCATAGCGGGAGTTTATTCCGGGGAGCTGTTTTTT. It specifies CASSPIAGVYSGELFF.

The chain uses TRBV30 and TRBJ1-5; D gene uncertain. V was trimmed by 3 bases and J by 0 bases, leaving 6 bases between them. Germline V gene data show CDR1 as GTSNPN and CDR2 as SVGIG (reference sequence). This CDR3 region has 13 residues. CDR3 amino acids: CAWSRDSNQPQHF. The CDR3 DNA follows: TGTGCCTGGAGCCGGGATAGCAATCAGCCCCAGCATTTT.

This rearrangement joins TRBV28 to TRBJ2-7; D is possibly TRBD1 or TRBD2 (6 bases each). With 6 bases removed from V and 3 bases from J, the gap between germline ends came to 21 bases. Germline loops: CDR1 MDHEN, CDR2 SYDVKM. CDR3 length: 16 residues. CDR3 sequence reads: CASSPPGAGPFYEQYF. As DNA, the CDR3 is TGTGCCAGCAGCCCCCCGGGGGCAGGGCCATTCTACGAGCAGTACTTC. The full variable domain, completed using reference TRBV28 and TRBJ2-7, is DVKVTQSSRYLVKRTGEKVFLECVQDMDHENMFWYRQDPGLGLRLIYFSYDVKMKEKGDIPEGYSVSREKKERFSLILESASTNQTSMYLCASSPPGAGPFYEQYFGPGTRLTVT.

The chain employs TRBV7-2 and TRBJ2-6; 14 bases align to TRBD2. Losses at the gene ends were 5 bases for V and 2 bases for J; bases not matched to a gene: 2. Germline V gives CDR1 SGHTA, CDR2 FQGNSA. The CDR3 runs to 17 residues. The CDR3 region is CASSPTSGRAGANVLTF. The CDR3 nucleotides read TGTGCCAGCAGCCCGACTAGCGGGAGGGCTGGGGCCAACGTCCTGACTTTC.

The rearrangement links TRBV7-2 to TRBJ1-4, with TRBD1 as a possible D gene (5 bases). The CDR3 extends over 15 amino acids. Germline values: CDR1 SGHTA, CDR2 FQGNSA. V shed 8 bases and J shed 3 bases, with 16 bases lying between them. The CDR3 nucleotides are TGTGCCAGCTCACCCCGGGGGGGTGCTAATGAAAAACTGTTTTTT. This translates into CASSPRGGANEKLFF.